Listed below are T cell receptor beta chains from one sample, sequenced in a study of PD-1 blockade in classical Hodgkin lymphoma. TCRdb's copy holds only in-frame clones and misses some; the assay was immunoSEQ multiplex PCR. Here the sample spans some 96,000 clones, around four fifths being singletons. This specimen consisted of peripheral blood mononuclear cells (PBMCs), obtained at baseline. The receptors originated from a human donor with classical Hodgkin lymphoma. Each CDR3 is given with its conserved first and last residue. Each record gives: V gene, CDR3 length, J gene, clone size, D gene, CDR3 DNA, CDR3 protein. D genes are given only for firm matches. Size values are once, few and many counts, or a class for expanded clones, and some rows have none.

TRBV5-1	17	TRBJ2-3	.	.	TGCGCCAGCAGCTTCTATTTACAGGGAGGAGAGACAGATACGCAGTATTTT	CASSFYLQGGETDTQYF
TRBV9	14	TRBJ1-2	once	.	TGTGCCAGCGGTGTACAGGGATCAGTCGATGGCTACACCTTC	CASGVQGSVDGYTF
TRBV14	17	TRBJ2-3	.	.	TGTGCCAGCAGCCAAGGCCGGGGAGCGGGTAGCACAGATACGCAGTATTTT	CASSQGRGAGSTDTQYF
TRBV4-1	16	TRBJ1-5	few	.	TGCGCCAGCAGCCAGGATAGGGCTATCTTCAATCAGCCCCAGCATTTT	CASSQDRAIFNQPQHF
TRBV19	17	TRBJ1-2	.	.	TGTGCCAGTAGCCTAAATGGCAGACCCGAAGCTAACTATGGCTACACCTTC	CASSLNGRPEANYGYTF
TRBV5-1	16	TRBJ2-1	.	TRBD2	TGCGCCAGCAGCCAGACTAGCGGGAGAAGTATTTATGAGCAGTTCTTC	CASSQTSGRSIYEQFF
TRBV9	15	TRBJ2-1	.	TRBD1	TGTGCCAGCAGCGCTCGACAGGGTGGTTACAATGAGCAGTTCTTC	CASSARQGGYNEQFF
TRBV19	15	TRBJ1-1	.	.	TGTGCCAGTAGTAAGGGTGGGGTCATGAACACTGAAGCTTTCTTT	CASSKGGVMNTEAFF
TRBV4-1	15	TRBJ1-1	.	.	TGCGCCAGCAGCCAGTCGACAACTCTGAACACTGAAGCTTTCTTT	CASSQSTTLNTEAFF
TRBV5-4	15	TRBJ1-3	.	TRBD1	TGTGCCAGCAGCGTACAGGGGGCGTCAGGAAACACCATATATTTT	CASSVQGASGNTIYF
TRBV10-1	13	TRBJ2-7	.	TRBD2	TGCGCCAGCAGTGCGCCTAGCGGGAATGTGCAGTACTTC	CASSAPSGNVQYF
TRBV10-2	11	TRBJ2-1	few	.	TGCGCCAGCAGTGCCCACAATGAGCAGTTCTTC	CASSAHNEQFF
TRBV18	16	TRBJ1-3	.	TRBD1	TGTGCCAGCTCAGCCCAGGGGGCACGCTCTGGAAACACCATATATTTT	CASSAQGARSGNTIYF
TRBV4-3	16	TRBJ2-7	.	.	TGCGCCAGCAGCCAAGAAAAGGTGTGGCAGGGCCACGAGCAGTACTTC	CASSQEKVWQGHEQYF
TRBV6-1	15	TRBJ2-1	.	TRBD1	TGTGCCAGCACCGCTAGCCCGACAGGGGACCATGAGCAGTTCTTC	CASTASPTGDHEQFF
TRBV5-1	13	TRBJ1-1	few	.	TGCGCCAGCAGCTTGGGACGTGTAACTGAAGCTTTCTTT	CASSLGRVTEAFF
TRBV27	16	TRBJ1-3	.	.	TGTGCCAGCAGTTTAAAACAGCCCTACTCTGGAAACACCATATATTTT	CASSLKQPYSGNTIYF
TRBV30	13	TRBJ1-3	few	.	TGTGCCTGGAGTGTAGTCTCTGGAAACACCATATATTTT	CAWSVVSGNTIYF
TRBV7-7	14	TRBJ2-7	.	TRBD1	TGTGCCAGCAGCGCGACGACAGGGTCGTACGAGCAGTACTTC	CASSATTGSYEQYF
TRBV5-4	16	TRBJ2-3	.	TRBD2	TGTGCCAGCAGCTCCCGACTAGCGGGAGGCACAGATACGCAGTATTTT	CASSSRLAGGTDTQYF
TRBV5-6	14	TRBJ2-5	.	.	TGTGCCAGCAGCTTGTACGGGCTAGCGGAGACCCAGTACTTC	CASSLYGLAETQYF
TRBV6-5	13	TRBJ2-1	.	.	TGTGCCAGCAGTTACTCGGACTCCAGGAGACAGTTCTTC	CASSYSDSRRQFF
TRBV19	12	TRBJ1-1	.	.	TGTGCCAGTAGTAGAGGGGTGGGTGAAGCTTTCTTT	CASSRGVGEAFF
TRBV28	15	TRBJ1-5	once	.	TGTGCCAGCAGGCCACGGGGTATTGCCAATCAGCCCCAGCATTTT	CASRPRGIANQPQHF
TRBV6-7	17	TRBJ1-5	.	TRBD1	TGTGCCAGCAACCTCCAGGGGGCGCGGAACTGCAATCAGCCCCAGCATTTT	CASNLQGARNCNQPQHF
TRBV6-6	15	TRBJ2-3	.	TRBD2	TGTGCCAGCAGTGCTGTGGCGGGAGGAACAGATACGCAGTATTTT	CASSAVAGGTDTQYF
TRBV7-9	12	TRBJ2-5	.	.	TGTGCCAGCAGCTTTCTGGAAGAGACCCAGTACTTC	CASSFLEETQYF
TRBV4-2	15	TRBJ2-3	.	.	TGTGCCAGCAGCCAAGTAGGAAGGGGCACAGATACGCAGTATTTT	CASSQVGRGTDTQYF
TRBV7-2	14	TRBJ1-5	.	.	TGTGCCAGCAGCTTATTGGGCAGCGATCAGCCCCAGCATTTT	CASSLLGSDQPQHF
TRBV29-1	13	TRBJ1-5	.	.	TGCAGCGCAACCCGGGATGTGGGTCAGCCCCAGCATTTT	CSATRDVGQPQHF
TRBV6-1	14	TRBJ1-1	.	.	TGTGCCAGTTCCCTTCCGGGACAGAACACTGAAGCTTTCTTT	CASSLPGQNTEAFF
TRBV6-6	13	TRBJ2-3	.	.	TGTGCCAGCAGCCCGCGGGGCACAGATACGCAGTATTTT	CASSPRGTDTQYF
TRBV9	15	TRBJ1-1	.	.	TGTGCCAGCAGCCCCGAGCCGGGCCGAACGACTGAAGCTTTCTTT	CASSPEPGRTTEAFF
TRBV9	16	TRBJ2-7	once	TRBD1	TGTGCCAGCAGCGTAGTATGGGACAGTCTAGTGAACGAGCAGTACTTC	CASSVVWDSLVNEQYF
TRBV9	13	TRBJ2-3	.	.	TGTGCCAGCAGCGGGGTTAGGACAGATACGCAGTATTTT	CASSGVRTDTQYF
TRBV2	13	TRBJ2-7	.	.	TGTGCCAGCAGTGAACAAGTGGGCAACGAGCAGTACTTC	CASSEQVGNEQYF
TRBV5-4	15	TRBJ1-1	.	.	TGTGCCAGCAGCAGCCGTATACTGGGGGACACTGAAGCTTTCTTT	CASSSRILGDTEAFF
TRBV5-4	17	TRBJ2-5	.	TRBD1	TGTGCCGGCAGCTTGGGACAGCGACGTGACTGGAAAGAGACCCAGTACTTC	CAGSLGQRRDWKETQYF
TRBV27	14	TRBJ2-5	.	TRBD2	TGTGCCAGCAGTTTTAGCGGGAGCCTGGAGACCCAGTACTTC	CASSFSGSLETQYF
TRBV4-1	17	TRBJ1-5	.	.	TGCGCCAGCAGCAGACAGGCGGACGGGTATAGCAATCAGCCCCAGCATTTT	CASSRQADGYSNQPQHF
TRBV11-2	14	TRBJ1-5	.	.	TGTGCCAGCAGCTCCACAGGTCGTGGTCAGCCCCAGCATTTT	CASSSTGRGQPQHF
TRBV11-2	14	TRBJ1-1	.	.	TGTGCCAGCAGCTTAGTGGCAGGGGCGGCTGAAGCTTTCTTT	CASSLVAGAAEAFF
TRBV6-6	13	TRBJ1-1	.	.	TGTGCCAGCAGCCTCCCCGCGGGCACTGAAGCTTTCTTT	CASSLPAGTEAFF
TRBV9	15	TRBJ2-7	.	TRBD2	TGTGCCAGCAGCCCGCGACTAGCGGGCGTCCACGAGCAGTACTTC	CASSPRLAGVHEQYF
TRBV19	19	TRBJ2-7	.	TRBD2	TGTGCCAGTAGCCAAGCCGACAGTTGGACTAGCGGGAGGGTAAACGAGCAGTACTTC	CASSQADSWTSGRVNEQYF
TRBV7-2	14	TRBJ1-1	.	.	TGTGCCAGCAGCTTAAGGCCGGAGAACACTGAAGCTTTCTTT	CASSLRPENTEAFF
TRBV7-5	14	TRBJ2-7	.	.	TGTGTCAGAAGCTTAGGGACATCCCCCTACGAGCAGTACTTC	CVRSLGTSPYEQYF
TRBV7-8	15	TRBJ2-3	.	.	TGTGCCAGCAGCTTAACCCAGGCTAGCACAGATACGCAGTATTTT	CASSLTQASTDTQYF
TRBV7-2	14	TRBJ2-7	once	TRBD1	TGTGCCAGCAGCTCAAGGCCAGGGGGCGTTGAGCAGTACTTC	CASSSRPGGVEQYF
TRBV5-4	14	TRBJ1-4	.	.	TGTGCCAGCAGCTTGGTTGGGCGCGGTGAAAAACTGTTTTTT	CASSLVGRGEKLFF
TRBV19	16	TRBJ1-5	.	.	TGTGCCAGTAGTATGCCCCGGGACACCCGCCAATGGCCCCAGCATTTT	CASSMPRDTRQWPQHF